The clone carrying this T cell receptor (beta chain) was seen more than once but under ten times. Its specificity is unknown. There are 17 residues in the CDR3. The germline V and J ends were trimmed by 2 bases and 4 bases, with 21 bases remaining between them. CDR1 and CDR2 (germline): SGHRS, YFSETQ. The record originates from a study of blood T cells in healthy people across ages. Overall study findings and caveats: In long-lived donors, naive CD4+ cell counts and diversity exceeded those of aged donors. PBMC samples, being unsorted, prevented any conclusive comparison of naive and antigen-experienced cells.

Through a sample-barcoded 5' primer and a J-beta primer mix, a second PCR was run for roughly 7 to 11 cycles. One entry per CDR3 protein results from TCRdb running MiXCR on the 5' RACE reads. This sample carries about 1.6 million distinct CDR3 sequences, roughly 30% of them seen once, and the ten largest clones take about 11%. Sequenced: blood. This clonotype was sampled from a woman under 40 in good health. This chain uses TRBV5-1 with TRBJ2-5; D may be TRBD1 (5 bases). The CDR3 here is CASSLIGGSHDRETQYF. The CDR3 DNA sequence: TGCGCCAGCAGCTTAATTGGTGGAAGTCACGACAGAGAGACCCAGTACTTC.